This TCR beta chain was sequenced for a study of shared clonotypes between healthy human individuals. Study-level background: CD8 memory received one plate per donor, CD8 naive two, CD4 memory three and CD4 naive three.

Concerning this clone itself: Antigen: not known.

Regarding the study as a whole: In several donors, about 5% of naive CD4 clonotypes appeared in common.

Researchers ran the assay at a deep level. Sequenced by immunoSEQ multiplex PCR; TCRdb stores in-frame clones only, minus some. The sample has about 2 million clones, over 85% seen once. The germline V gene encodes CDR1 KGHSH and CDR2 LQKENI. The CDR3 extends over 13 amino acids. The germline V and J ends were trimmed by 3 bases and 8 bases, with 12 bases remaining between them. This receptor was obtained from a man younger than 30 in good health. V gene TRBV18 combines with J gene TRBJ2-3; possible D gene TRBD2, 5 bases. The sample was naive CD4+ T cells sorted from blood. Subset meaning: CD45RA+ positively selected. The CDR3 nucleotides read TGTGCCAGCTCACCCCCTAGCTTGAGTACGCAGTATTTT. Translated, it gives CASSPPSLSTQYF.